The subject of this entry is one TCR beta chain. The antigen remains unidentified. The record originates from a study of cytomegalovirus exposure and HLA in healthy donors. Findings of the study overall: Near-uniform donor sequencing depth was presumed by presence/absence analyses. Relative to equally common others, HLA-associated TCR beta chains showed greater clonal expansion in a later analysis.

The CDR3 has 15 residues. The trim removed 5 bases at V and 5 bases at J, leaving 8 bases unmatched. Per the germline V gene, CDR1 is MNHNS and CDR2 is SASEGT. Use of 60 Vbeta and 13 Jbeta primers characterized the PCR. TCRdb's copy holds only in-frame clones and misses some; the assay was immunoSEQ multiplex PCR. There are approximately 140,000 clones in the sample; over 60% occur only once, and 0.8% to 0.95% lies in the top ten. The chain combines TRBV6-1 with TRBJ2-5; 10 bases fit TRBD1. The origin of this receptor is a woman between 55 and 75 years old in good health and CMV-seronegative. The material sequenced was PBMCs. The CDR3 here is CASSRGTGVRETQYF. The CDR3 region has the DNA TGTGCCAGCAGTAGAGGGACAGGGGTTCGGGAGACCCAGTACTTC.